This T cell receptor beta chain was observed in a study of OX40 agonist ivuxolimab in advanced cancers. Germline loops: CDR1 MDHEN, CDR2 SYDVKM. Trimming cost V 4 bases and J 1 base, with 14 bases left between them. The CDR3 has 16 residues. TCRdb's table, derived via immunoSEQ multiplex PCR, lists solely in-frame clones and lacks some. The sample has tens of thousands of clones; around four fifths are singletons. Comments on this clone: Its antigen remains unknown.

Notes on the study in general: With doses of 0.1-3.0 mg/kg, partial responders showed among the lowest clonal expansion. The specificity for antigen of the expanded peripheral T cells was not determined.

The sequences come from CD4+ or CD8+ T cells sorted from blood, collected in a trial of the OX40 agonist ivuxolimab. The chain employs TRBV28 and TRBJ1-3; D is perhaps TRBD1 (6 bases). The sequence derives from an adult with an advanced solid tumor such as melanoma, head and neck, liver or kidney cancer. CDR3 sequence (DNA): TGTGCCAGCAGTTCGTATGGAGGGGGGTCTGGAAACACCATATATTTT. Protein: CASSSYGGGSGNTIYF. The full variable domain, rest sourced from reference TRBV28 and TRBJ1-3, is DVKVTQSSRYLVKRTGEKVFLECVQDMDHENMFWYRQDPGLGLRLIYFSYDVKMKEKGDIPEGYSVSREKKERFSLILESASTNQTSMYLCASSSYGGGSGNTIYFGEGSWLTVV.